These 13 T cell receptor beta chains share one sample of origin, sequenced in a study of OX40 agonist ivuxolimab in advanced cancers. This table comes from immunoSEQ multiplex PCR, and its TCRdb copy is limited to in-frame clones, with some not included. Here the sample spans roughly 60,000 clones, about 86% being singletons. Sequenced material: CD4+ or CD8+ T cells sorted from blood, taken in a trial of the OX40 agonist ivuxolimab. The receptors were sampled from an adult with an advanced solid tumor such as melanoma, head and neck, liver or kidney cancer.

The chain couples TRBV2 to TRBJ2-5; D is perhaps TRBD1 (5 bases). This CDR3 is 13 amino acids long. V was trimmed by 3 bases and J by 1 base, leaving 6 bases between them. Germline loops: CDR1 SNHLY, CDR2 FYNNEI. The CDR3 nucleotides are TGTGCCAGCAGTGACGACAGCCAAGAGACCCAGTACTTC. This gives the protein CASSDDSQETQYF.

The chain employs TRBV14 and TRBJ1-2; perhaps TRBD1 as D (5 bases). Germline values: CDR1 SGHDN, CDR2 FVKESK. Between the trimmed V and J ends, which lost 1 base and 4 bases, there was a span of 7 bases. The CDR3 covers 13 residues. The CDR3 nucleotides read TGTGCCAGCAGCCAAGGGGGACCCTATGGCTACACCTTC. Encoded protein: CASSQGGPYGYTF.

J is TRBJ1-6 and V is TRBV13; the D is unclear. Germline V gene sequence: CDR1 PRHDT, CDR2 FYEKMQ (reference sequence). Deletions cut 2 bases from V and 10 bases from J, with 6 bases between. This CDR3 has 12 amino acids. CDR3 in DNA: TGTGCCAGCAGCTTAAGGGAATCACCCCTCCACTTT. Protein sequence: CASSLRESPLHF.

The chain links TRBV5-4 to TRBJ1-1; no clear D. V lost 4 bases and J 3 bases, leaving 10 bases between the germline ends. Germline V CDR1 and CDR2: SGHNT, YYREEE (reference sequence). This CDR3 has 13 residues. The CDR3 bases are TGTGCCAGCAGCCCCGGGAGTTACACTGAAGCTTTCTTT. Translated: CASSPGSYTEAFF.

The V gene is TRBV7-8, the J gene TRBJ2-7; possibly TRBD1 or TRBD2 for D (6 bases each). CDR1 is SGHVS and CDR2 is FQNEAQ in the germline V gene. The CDR3 sequence is 13 residues long. Trimming stripped 3 bases from V and 6 bases from J, with 12 bases between. CDR3 in DNA: TGTGCCAGCAGCTTTAGAGGGGGGACCGAGCAGTACTTC. This sequence encodes CASSFRGGTEQYF.

The CDR3 coding sequence is TGTGCCAGCAGCTTCATGTACCAAGAGACCCAGTACTTC. Protein sequence: CASSFMYQETQYF. The V call is TRBV5-5, the J call TRBJ2-5; no firm D call. The CDR3 runs to 13 residues. Between the trimmed V and J ends, which lost 2 bases and 0 bases, there was a span of 5 bases. From germline, CDR1 is SGHKS and CDR2 YYEKEE (reference sequence).

The V and J genes are TRBV6-6 and TRBJ1-3, with 7 bases fitting TRBD1. This CDR3 has 14 amino acids. V lost 8 bases and J lost 0; bases outside the gene matches: 4. Per germline, CDR1 MNHNY and CDR2 SVGAGI (reference sequence). The CDR3 loop reads CASRTGDSGNTIYF. The CDR3 coding sequence is TGTGCCAGCCGGACAGGCGACTCTGGAAACACCATATATTTT.

The chain joins TRBV18 to TRBJ1-2; D might be TRBD1 (6 bases). V was pared by 4 bases and J by 1 base, with 19 bases between. Germline V lookup: CDR1 KGHSH, CDR2 LQKENI. This CDR3 is built from 17 residues. In DNA, the CDR3 is TGTGCCAGCTCACTCAACGCCCCGGGACAAGTTAACTATGGCTACACCTTC. Amino acids: CASSLNAPGQVNYGYTF.

The chain uses TRBV2 and TRBJ2-7; D not resolved. Per the germline V gene, CDR1 is SNHLY and CDR2 is FYNNEI. Trimming took off 6 bases at V and 4 bases at J, with 10 bases between the two ends. The CDR3 has 12 amino acids. The CDR3 DNA is TGTGCCAGCAGCCAGAGCAGTTACGAGCAGTACTTC. Translating it yields CASSQSSYEQYF. The whole variable domain, remainder taken from reference TRBV2 and TRBJ2-7, is EPEVTQTPSHQVTQMGQEVILRCVPISNHLYFYWYRQILGQKVEFLVSFYNNEISEKSEIFDDQFSVERPDGSNFTLKIRSTKLEDSAMYFCASSQSSYEQYFGPGTRLTVT.

The chain has TRBV4-1 and TRBJ2-7, with TRBD1 matching 8 bases. Germline loops: CDR1 MGHRA, CDR2 YSYEKL. The CDR3 spans 15 residues. Trimming cost V 0 bases and J 2 bases; bases outside gene matches: 3. The chain's CDR3 is CASSQEWTGTYEQYF. DNA for the CDR3: TGCGCCAGCAGCCAAGAATGGACAGGGACCTACGAGCAGTACTTC.

The rearrangement uses TRBV11-1 and TRBJ2-3, with 8 bases aligning to TRBD2. Per germline, CDR1 SGHAT and CDR2 FQDESV (reference sequence). V was pared by 3 bases and J by 6 bases, with 8 bases of the junction left unmatched. The CDR3 extends over 15 amino acids. In DNA form, the CDR3 reads TGTGCCAGCAGCTTGGGGTCTAGCGGGCCTGATACGCAGTATTTT. Amino acid sequence: CASSLGSSGPDTQYF.

This sequence joins TRBV6-6 and TRBJ2-7, with D possibly TRBD2 on 5 matching bases. This CDR3 contains 14 residues. The V and J ends lost 7 bases and 7 bases respectively, with 20 bases between them. CDR1 MNHNY and CDR2 SVGAGI come from the germline V gene (reference sequence). The CDR3 protein is CASKQTGLALEQYF. The CDR3 DNA follows: TGTGCCAGCAAGCAGACCGGTCTAGCCCTGGAGCAGTACTTC.

V is TRBV10-1 and J is TRBJ1-2; D unresolved. Between the trimmed V and J ends, which lost 4 bases and 2 bases, there was a span of 8 bases. In germline, CDR1 is WNHNN, CDR2 SYGVQD (reference sequence). The CDR3 has 13 amino acids. CDR3 coding DNA: TGCGCCAGCAGTGTAAATCCCAACTATGGCTACACCTTC. Protein: CASSVNPNYGYTF.